This T cell receptor beta chain emerged from a study of a mutant IDH1 vaccine in newly diagnosed glioma (dated by TCRdb to the early 2020s). Concerning the study at large: Vaccination was initiated 4-6 weeks after radiotherapy alone, or concurrently with temozolomide cycles in the chemotherapy-containing groups. Prior to enrollment, standard therapy consisting of radiotherapy alone, temozolomide alone, or radiochemotherapy with temozolomide had been administered to patients, with the combination being received by most patients. Peripheral blood was drawn at six visits: V03 (baseline), V05, V07, V10, V12 and V13. The week-35 safety follow-up was designated visit V12, and the week-47 end of study was designated visit V13. For exploratory analyses, about 25 treated patients had longitudinal TCRB deep sequencing done wherever samples were available. The approximately 33 treated patients were approximately 62% male and roughly 40% female, with a mean age of about 43 years.

Broader findings and caveats from the paper: According to the authors, sample limitations meant that analyses of patient blood samples could not be reproduced. Changes in the top peripheral T cell clonotypes picked up by TCRB sequencing did not appear to be linked to pseudoprogression. Across multiple MHC alleles, vaccine-induced immune responses were seen in 93.3% of patients. Selection of PBMC samples for TCRB deep sequencing was based on availability.

Concerning this clone itself: The antigen this receptor binds is unknown. Within one base of it there is no much larger clone, and no base qualities were kept.

The time point label here, explained by the study, means: week 47, end of study. Each vaccine dose, consisting of 300 ug of a 20-mer mutant IDH1 peptide in Montanide, was administered subcutaneously with topical imiquimod. Patients received eight vaccinations in weeks 1, 3, 5, 7, 11, 15, 19 and 23, corresponding to visits V03 through V10. The donors had newly diagnosed IDH1-mutant astrocytomas of WHO grade 3 or 4 that showed loss of nuclear ATRX. The samples were drawn from NOA16, a multicentre, single-arm, open-label phase I trial in Germany that tested a mutant IDH1 peptide vaccine in humans for the first time. Genomic DNA for TCRB sequencing was isolated from EDTA blood with the DNeasy Blood and Tissue Kit. The CDR3 covers 15 residues, taking in both the cysteine and the phenylalanine. This entry keeps only the CDR3 DNA: 45 bases, framed from base 1. Libraries were made using the immunoSEQ multiplex PCR assay. The hsTCRB Kit was used according to the manufacturer's protocol to amplify rearranged TCR beta chain sequences. Sequencing of TCRB libraries was carried out on an Illumina MiSeq. Turning to the authors' computational methods: The proprietary platform of the kit vendor was used for demultiplexing, trimming and gene mapping. TCRdb took this table from immuneACCESS and kept in-frame rearrangements with V and J called. Such tables lack part of the clones; where checked against another copy, unresolved V genes explain under half of the gap, and the rest is unexplained. V, J and clone size are those of that table, while D and trimming were read from the DNA. Across this sample there are approximately 58,000 clones, with roughly 87% seen only once. The ten most abundant clones make up 3.8% of the sample.

Specimen: PBMCs, collected from a glioma patient whose treatment included an IDH1 peptide vaccine. Recombination joined TRBV21-1 with TRBJ1-5. TRBV21-1 is shown as a pseudogene. The TCR comes from a man aged 25-40 years with glioma. The CDR3 protein is CASSLGPYSNQPQHF. Read as DNA, the sequence is TGTGCCAGCAGCTTGGGACCATATAGCAATCAGCCCCAGCATTTT.